One and the same sample provided the 15 T cell receptor beta chains below, sequenced in a study of Tregs in tolerant kidney transplant recipients. Libraries were prepared by immunoSEQ multiplex PCR; TCRdb keeps only in-frame clonotypes and omits some of them. The top ten hold over 4% of the sample, which has tens of thousands of clones, just over 90% seen once. Sequencing was carried out using CD8+ T cells from blood. Receptors originate from a human donor in good health.

This clone was seen a single time. The chain has TRBV5-8 and TRBJ1-1; D is unresolved. Germline V gene data show CDR1 as SGHTS and CDR2 as YDEGEE. V was shortened by 4 bases and J by 1 base, with 14 bases between the two germline ends. The CDR3 consists of 15 residues. The CDR3 nucleotides read TGTGCCAGCAGCAATCTGTACAAGGGGAACACTGAAGCTTTCTTT. This sequence encodes CASSNLYKGNTEAFF.

The V and J genes are TRBV5-4 and TRBJ1-4; no firm D call. The germline V gene has CDR1 SGHNT and CDR2 YYREEE (reference sequence). V dropped 4 bases and J dropped 7 bases, with 14 bases sitting between them. This CDR3 has 14 amino acids. In DNA form, the CDR3 reads TGTGCCAGCAGCCCGGAGCTACGGTCTGAAAAACTGTTTTTT. It yields the protein CASSPELRSEKLFF. Full variable domain (rest looked up from reference TRBV5-4 and TRBJ1-4): ETGVTQSPTHLIKTRGQQVTLRCSSQSGHNTVSWYQQALGQGPQFIFQYYREEENGRGNFPPRFSGLQFPNYSSELNVNALELDDSALYLCASSPELRSEKLFFGSGTQLSVL.

The chain joins TRBV9 to TRBJ2-3; no clear D gene. With 0 bases removed from V and 2 bases from J, the gap between germline ends came to 16 bases. There are 17 residues in the CDR3. Germline V gives CDR1 SGDLS, CDR2 YYNGEE. This CDR3 reads CASSVGRVAPYTDTQYF. In DNA form, the CDR3 reads TGTGCCAGCAGCGTAGGCCGAGTTGCTCCCTACACAGATACGCAGTATTTT.

This clone showed up just once. V is TRBV29-1 and J is TRBJ2-7, with D tentatively TRBD2 (5 bases). Germline V CDR1 and CDR2: SQVTM, ANQGSEA. V lost 5 bases to trimming and J lost 3 bases, with 8 bases between them. The CDR3 totals 11 residues. CDR3 sequence reads: CSVTRDYEQYF. As DNA, the CDR3 is TGCAGCGTTACCCGGGACTACGAGCAGTACTTC.

The chain joins TRBV10-3 to TRBJ2-7; D unclear. The V gene lost 7 bases and the J gene lost 7 bases, with 14 bases spanning the gap. In germline, CDR1 is ENHRY, CDR2 SYGVKD. This CDR3 spans 12 amino acids. The chain's CDR3 is CAIIGMGGEQYF. The CDR3 nucleotides are TGTGCCATCATAGGGATGGGTGGGGAGCAGTACTTC.

The chain links TRBV4-1 to TRBJ1-3; 8 bases match TRBD1. The germline gives CDR1 MGHRA, CDR2 YSYEKL. The CDR3 has 17 amino acids. Trimming took 1 base from V and 0 from J; bases not matched to a gene: 5. The CDR3 sequence is CASSQVGQVPSGNTIYF. The CDR3 coding sequence is TGCGCCAGCAGCCAAGTGGGACAGGTCCCCTCTGGAAACACCATATATTTT.

This chain joins TRBV5-1 and TRBJ2-2, with 10 nucleotides matching TRBD2. Germline V gene sequence: CDR1 SGHRS, CDR2 YFSETQ. This CDR3 region has 16 residues. V was pared by 4 bases and J by 3 bases, with 6 bases of the junction left unmatched. CDR3 in DNA: TGCGCCAGCAGCGGCGGACTAGCGGACCACACCGGGGAGCTGTTTTTT. This encodes CASSGGLADHTGELFF.

The chain employs TRBV2 and TRBJ1-1; possibly TRBD1 for D (6 bases). Trimming pared 8 bases from V and 6 bases from J, leaving 19 bases between. The CDR3 has 14 amino acids. The germline V gene encodes CDR1 SNHLY and CDR2 FYNNEI. The CDR3 DNA reads as TGTGCCAGCGGCCGAAATTTAGGGGGATCTGAAGCTTTCTTT. It yields the protein CASGRNLGGSEAFF.

This clone was counted once. V and J are TRBV25-1 and TRBJ2-5, with unresolved D. The V end lost 2 bases, the J end lost 5 bases, and 0 bases lay between the germline ends. Germline CDR1 reads MGHDK; CDR2 reads SYGVNS. The CDR3 contains 10 residues. CDR3 amino acids: CASSEETQYF. Written as DNA, the CDR3 is TGTGCCAGCAGTGAAGAGACCCAGTACTTC.

V gene TRBV5-5 combines with J gene TRBJ2-7, with TRBD1 matching over 7 bases. V lost 5 bases to trimming and J lost 3 bases; unmatched junction nucleotides: 8. The CDR3 consists of 14 residues. In germline, CDR1 is SGHKS, CDR2 YYEKEE (reference sequence). The chain's CDR3 is CASSPTGPYYEQYF. CDR3 bases: TGTGCCAGCAGTCCGACAGGGCCGTACTACGAGCAGTACTTC. Full variable domain (remainder filled in from reference TRBV5-5 and TRBJ2-7): DAGVTQSPTHLIKTRGQQVTLRCSPISGHKSVSWYQQVLGQGPQFIFQYYEKEERGRGNFPDRFSARQFPNYSSELNVNALLLGDSALYLCASSPTGPYYEQYFGPGTRLTVT.

V gene TRBV29-1 combines with J gene TRBJ2-7, with 8 positions matching TRBD2. This CDR3 comprises 14 residues. CDR1 is SQVTM, CDR2 ANQGSEA, per germline. The ends lost 3 bases at V and 5 bases at J; junction bases unmatched: 9. The CDR3 protein is CSVDWREEGHEQYF. The CDR3 DNA sequence: TGCAGCGTTGACTGGCGGGAGGAGGGCCACGAGCAGTACTTC.

V and J are TRBV14 and TRBJ2-7; a weak D match, TRBD2 (6 bases). The CDR3 covers 15 residues. V was shortened by 3 bases and J by 0 bases, with 12 bases between the two germline ends. CDR1 SGHDN and CDR2 FVKESK come from the germline V gene. In DNA form, the CDR3 reads TGTGCCAGCAGCCAGTCGGACGGGAGCTCCTACGAGCAGTACTTC. This gives the protein CASSQSDGSSYEQYF. Combining the CDR3 with reference TRBV14 and TRBJ2-7 gives the whole variable domain EAGVTQFPSHSVIEKGQTVTLRCDPISGHDNLYWYRRVMGKEIKFLLHFVKESKQDESGMPNNRFLAERTGGTYSTLKVQPAELEDSGVYFCASSQSDGSSYEQYFGPGTRLTVT.

The chain employs TRBV30 and TRBJ2-1; D is undetermined. The V and J ends lost 0 bases and 7 bases respectively, with 16 bases between them. This CDR3 contains 15 residues. The germline V gene has CDR1 GTSNPN and CDR2 SVGIG (reference sequence). The CDR3 sequence is CAWSVSWTSRNEQFF. The CDR3 DNA is TGTGCCTGGAGTGTATCGTGGACCTCCAGGAATGAGCAGTTCTTC.

V is TRBV7-9 and J is TRBJ2-3; 12 bases match TRBD2. Germline V gene lookup returns CDR1 SEHNR and CDR2 FQNEAQ (reference sequence). This CDR3 contains 15 residues. Trimming removed 4 bases from V and 5 bases from J; junction bases left unmatched: 4. CDR3 residues: CASSSGLAGLDTQYF. The CDR3 DNA reads as TGTGCCAGCAGCTCCGGACTAGCGGGATTAGATACGCAGTATTTT. Supplemented by reference TRBV7-9 and TRBJ2-3, the full variable domain reads DTGVSQNPRHKITKRGQNVTFRCDPISEHNRLYWYRQTLGQGPEFLTYFQNEAQLEKSRLLSDRFSAERPKGSFSTLEIQRTEQGDSAMYLCASSSGLAGLDTQYFGPGTRLTVL.

V and J are TRBV10-2 and TRBJ2-1, with 7 bases lining up with TRBD2. The CDR3 has 18 amino acids. Trimming took 2 bases from V and 0 from J; bases not matched to a gene: 10. CDR1 WSHSY and CDR2 SAAADI come from the germline V gene. The CDR3 is CASSEAGGGPNSYNEQFF. The CDR3 region has the DNA TGCGCCAGCAGTGAGGCCGGCGGGGGACCTAACTCCTACAATGAGCAGTTCTTC.